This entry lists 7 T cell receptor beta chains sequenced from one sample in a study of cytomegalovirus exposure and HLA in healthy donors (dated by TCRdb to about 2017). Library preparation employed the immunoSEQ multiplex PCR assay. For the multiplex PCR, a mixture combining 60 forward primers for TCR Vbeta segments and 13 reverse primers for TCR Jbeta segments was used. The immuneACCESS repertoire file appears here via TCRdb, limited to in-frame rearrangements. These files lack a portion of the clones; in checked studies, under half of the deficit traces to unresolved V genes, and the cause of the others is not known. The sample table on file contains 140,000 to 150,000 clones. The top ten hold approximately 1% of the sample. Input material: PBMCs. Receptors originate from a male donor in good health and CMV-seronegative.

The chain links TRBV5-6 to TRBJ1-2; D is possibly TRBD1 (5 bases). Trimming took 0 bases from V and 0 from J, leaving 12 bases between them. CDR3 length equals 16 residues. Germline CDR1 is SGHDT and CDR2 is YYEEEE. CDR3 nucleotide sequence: TGTGCCAGCAGCTTGGTCCCCCAGGGAACTAACTATGGCTACACCTTC. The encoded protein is CASSLVPQGTNYGYTF. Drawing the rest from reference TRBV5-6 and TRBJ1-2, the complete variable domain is DAGVTQSPTHLIKTRGQQVTLRCSPKSGHDTVSWYQQALGQGPQFIFQYYEEEERQRGNFPDRFSGHQFPNYSSELNVNALLLGDSALYLCASSLVPQGTNYGYTFGSGTRLTVV.

The CDR3 reads CASRDQRDTEAFF. In DNA, the CDR3 is TGTGCCAGCAGAGATCAGAGGGACACTGAAGCTTTCTTT. V usage is TRBV5-4 and J usage is TRBJ1-1; D not certain. The CDR3 length is 13 residues. Germline V gene data show CDR1 as SGHNT and CDR2 as YYREEE (reference sequence). Trimming left V 5 bases short and J 3 bases short, with 11 bases between. Complete variable domain (other parts from reference TRBV5-4 and TRBJ1-1): ETGVTQSPTHLIKTRGQQVTLRCSSQSGHNTVSWYQQALGQGPQFIFQYYREEENGRGNFPPRFSGLQFPNYSSELNVNALELDDSALYLCASRDQRDTEAFFGQGTRLTVV.

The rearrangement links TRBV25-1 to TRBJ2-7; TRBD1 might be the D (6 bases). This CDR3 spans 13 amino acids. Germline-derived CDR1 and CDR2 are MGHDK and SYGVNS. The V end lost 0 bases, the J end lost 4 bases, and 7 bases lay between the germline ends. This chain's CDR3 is CASSEYRGYEQYF. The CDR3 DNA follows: TGTGCCAGCAGTGAATATAGGGGGTACGAGCAGTACTTC.

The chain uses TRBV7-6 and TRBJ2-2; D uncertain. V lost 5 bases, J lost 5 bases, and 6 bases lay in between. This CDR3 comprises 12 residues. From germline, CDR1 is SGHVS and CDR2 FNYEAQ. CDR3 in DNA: TGTGCCAGCAGCCCTAAGACCGGGGAGCTGTTTTTT. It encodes CASSPKTGELFF.

CDR3 loop: CATGGVYSNQPQHF. The CDR3 coding sequence is TGTGCCACGGGGGGGGTCTATAGCAATCAGCCCCAGCATTTT. This chain joins TRBV7-9 and TRBJ1-5, with D possibly matching TRBD1 (5 bases). V lost 10 bases and J 0 bases, leaving 13 bases between the germline ends. This CDR3 contains 14 residues. The V gene's germline CDR1 is SEHNR and CDR2 FQNEAQ (reference sequence). Combining the CDR3 with reference TRBV7-9 and TRBJ1-5 gives the whole variable domain DTGVSQNPRHKITKRGQNVTFRCDPISEHNRLYWYRQTLGQGPEFLTYFQNEAQLEKSRLLSDRFSAERPKGSFSTLEIQRTEQGDSAMYLCATGGVYSNQPQHFGDGTRLSIL.

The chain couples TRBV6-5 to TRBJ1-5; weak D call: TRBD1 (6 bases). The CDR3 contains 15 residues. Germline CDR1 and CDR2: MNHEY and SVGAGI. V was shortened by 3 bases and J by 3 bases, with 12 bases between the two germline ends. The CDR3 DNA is TGTGCCAGCAGTTATACCAGGGGCCTCAATCAGCCCCAGCATTTT. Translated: CASSYTRGLNQPQHF.

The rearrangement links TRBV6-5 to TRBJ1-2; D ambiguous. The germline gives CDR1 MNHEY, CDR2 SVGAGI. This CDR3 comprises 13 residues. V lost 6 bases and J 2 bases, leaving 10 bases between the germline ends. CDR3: CASSLDMNYGYTF. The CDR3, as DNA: TGTGCCAGCAGCCTCGACATGAACTATGGCTACACCTTC.